This T cell receptor beta chain was recorded in a study of blood T cell repertoires in COVID-19. Only in-frame clones appear in the TCRdb table, and some are missing; sequencing was by immunoSEQ multiplex PCR. The sample lists 200,000 to 250,000 clones, 80% to 90% seen once, with around 1.6% in the top ten. The CDR3 sequence is 11 residues long. Germline lookup yields CDR1 SQVTM and CDR2 ANQGSEA. Trimming removed 5 bases from V and 7 bases from J, with 11 bases in between. The chain uses TRBV29-1 and TRBJ1-2; no clear D gene. Sequenced input: peripheral blood. This receptor was identified in a man aged 18 to 30 with active or convalescent COVID-19. CDR3 nucleotides: TGCAGCGTTTTCGCCCGGGGTGGCTACACCTTC. Protein product: CSVFARGGYTF. The full variable domain, its missing parts supplied by reference TRBV29-1 and TRBJ1-2, is SAVISQKPSRDICQRGTSLTIQCQVDSQVTMMFWYRQQPGQSLTLIATANQGSEATYESGFVIDKFPISRPNLTFSTLTVSNMSPEDSSIYLCSVFARGGYTFGSGTRLTVV.